The 3 T cell receptor beta chains given below trace back to one sample, sequenced in a study of response to subunit inactivated influenza vaccine. TCRdb re-called the RT-PCR reads with MiXCR, one entry per CDR3 protein. The data show around 480,000 distinct CDR3 sequences, roughly 11% seen once. This specimen consisted of PBMCs from blood, obtained more than 35 days after vaccination. Receptor source: a man in his forties or fifties who received an inactivated influenza vaccine.

This clonotype has just a few counts. V and J are TRBV20-1 and TRBJ2-3; D gene uncertain. Germline V CDR1 and CDR2: DFQATT, SNEGSKA (reference sequence). The CDR3 spans 14 residues. V dropped 3 bases and J dropped 6 bases, with 16 bases sitting between them. The CDR3 bases are TGCAGTGCTAGGGTGCCCTTGCTGAGGGATACGCAGTATTTT. Translated, it gives CSARVPLLRDTQYF.

This clonotype showed up just a few times. The V and J genes are TRBV11-1 and TRBJ2-7, with 9 bases identical to TRBD1. The CDR3 loop spans 13 amino acids. The junction had 2 bases not matched to a gene; V was cut back by 2 bases and J by 6 bases. Germline CDR1 reads SGHAT; CDR2 reads FQDESV (reference sequence). CDR3 DNA sequence: TGTGCCAGCAGCTTAACAGGGGGCTTCGAGCAGTACTTC. This translates into CASSLTGGFEQYF.

In its sample, this clonotype was seen a few times. The V call is TRBV5-1, the J call TRBJ2-1; the match to TRBD2 covers 9 bases. The CDR3 extends over 17 amino acids. V was clipped by 0 bases and J by 6 bases; unmatched bases: 10. From germline, CDR1 is SGHRS and CDR2 YFSETQ. CDR3 loop: CASSLGLGAGGINEQFF. Written as DNA, the CDR3 is TGCGCCAGCAGCTTGGGGCTTGGAGCGGGAGGTATCAATGAGCAGTTCTTC.